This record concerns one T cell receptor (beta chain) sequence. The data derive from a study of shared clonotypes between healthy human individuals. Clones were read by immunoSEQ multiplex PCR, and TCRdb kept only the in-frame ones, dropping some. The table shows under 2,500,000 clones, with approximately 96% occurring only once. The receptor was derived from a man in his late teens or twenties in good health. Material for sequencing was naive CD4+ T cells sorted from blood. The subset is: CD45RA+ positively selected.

The CDR3 spells CASSLSLAGVHGELFF. Here the CDR3 DNA reads TGCGCCAGCAGCTTGTCTCTAGCGGGAGTTCACGGGGAGCTGTTTTTT. J is TRBJ2-2 and V is TRBV5-1; 10 nucleotides align to TRBD2. Germline assignment: CDR1 SGHRS and CDR2 YFSETQ. After removal of 1 base from V and 7 bases from J, the junction contained 7 bases not matched to a gene. The length of the CDR3 is 16 residues.